This T cell receptor beta chain was captured in a study of T cells after yellow fever vaccination. This clonotype was detected many times. The antigen remains unidentified. Study-wide findings and caveats: Only a small proportion of the clonotypes turned up in both the CD4 and the CD8 compartments, likely arising from convergent recombination. Abundant clonotypes from the bulk population could have been carried over as contaminants into FACS-sorted repertoires. Most clones from primary vaccination resurfaced after the booster (around 95% CD4, 70% to 90% CD8).

Researchers made TCR cDNA using 5'RACE template switching, and this step added a universal primer site and UMIs. MiXCR was run by TCRdb on the 5' RACE reads, yielding one entry per CDR3 protein. The table has under 500,000 distinct CDR3 sequences, about 19% seen once. The CDR3 covers 15 residues. V dropped 6 bases and J dropped 4 bases, with 18 bases sitting between them. Sequenced here: PBMCs, sampled before the yellow fever booster vaccination. The V and J genes are TRBV12-3 or TRBV12-4 and TRBJ1-2; D ambiguous. The TCR sequence derives from a man younger than 35 who received the YFV17D yellow fever vaccine. The CDR3 sequence: CASSHQDGPFYGYTF. CDR3 DNA sequence: TGTGCCAGCAGCCACCAGGACGGACCATTCTATGGCTACACCTTC.